Reported below is one T cell receptor (beta chain). V was trimmed by 2 bases and J by 4 bases, leaving 11 bases between them. Germline CDR1 LGHDT, CDR2 YNNKEL (reference sequence). CDR3 length: 14 residues. This record belongs to a study of blood T cell repertoires in COVID-19. Study-level information: Some COVID-19 samples were acute and others convalescent; all came from the United States, Italy and Spain. PBMCs, B-cell-depleted T cells, or T cells were the source of the cDNA or gDNA that made up the material.

In the authors' workflow: The authors estimated nucleated cell counts from reference gene primer amplification. Only in-frame clones appear in the TCRdb table, and some are missing; sequencing was by immunoSEQ multiplex PCR. The V and J calls and clone size are taken from that table; D and trimming were inferred from the DNA. The sample contains tens of thousands of clones, 82% of which appear only once. The rearrangement links TRBV3-1 (or the pseudogene TRBV3-2) to TRBJ1-1; perhaps TRBD1 as D (6 bases). This clonotype was obtained from a woman aged 55-75 years with acute or convalescent COVID-19. The sample comprised peripheral blood. CDR3 sequence: CASSQQGTGTEAFF. The CDR3 coding sequence is TGTGCCAGCAGCCAACAGGGGACGGGCACTGAAGCTTTCTTT.